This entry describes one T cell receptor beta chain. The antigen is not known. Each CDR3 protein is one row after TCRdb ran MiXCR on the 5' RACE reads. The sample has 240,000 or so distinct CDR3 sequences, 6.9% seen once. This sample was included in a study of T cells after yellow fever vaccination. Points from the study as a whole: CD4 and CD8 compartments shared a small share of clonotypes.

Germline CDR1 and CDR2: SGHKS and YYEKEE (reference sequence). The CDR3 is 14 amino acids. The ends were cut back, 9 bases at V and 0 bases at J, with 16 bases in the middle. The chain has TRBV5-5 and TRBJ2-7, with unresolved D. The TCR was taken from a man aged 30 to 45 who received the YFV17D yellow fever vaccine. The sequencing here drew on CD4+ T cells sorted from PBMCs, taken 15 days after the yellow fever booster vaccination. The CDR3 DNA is TGTGCCATCGGCTTGCCTGCGGCCTCCTACGAGCAGTACTTC. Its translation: CAIGLPAASYEQYF.